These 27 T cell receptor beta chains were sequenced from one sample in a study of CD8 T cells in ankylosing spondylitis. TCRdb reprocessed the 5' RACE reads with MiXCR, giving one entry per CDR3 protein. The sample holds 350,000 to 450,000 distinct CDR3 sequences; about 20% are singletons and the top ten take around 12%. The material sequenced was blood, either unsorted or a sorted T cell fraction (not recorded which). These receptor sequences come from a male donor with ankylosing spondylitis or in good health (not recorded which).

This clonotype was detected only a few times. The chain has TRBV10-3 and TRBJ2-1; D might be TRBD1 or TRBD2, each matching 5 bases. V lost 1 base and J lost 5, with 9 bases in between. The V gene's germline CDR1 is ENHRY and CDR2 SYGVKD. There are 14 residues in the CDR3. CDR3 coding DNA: TGTGCCATCAGTGAGTGGGGGACCGACAATGAGCAGTTCTTC. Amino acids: CAISEWGTDNEQFF.

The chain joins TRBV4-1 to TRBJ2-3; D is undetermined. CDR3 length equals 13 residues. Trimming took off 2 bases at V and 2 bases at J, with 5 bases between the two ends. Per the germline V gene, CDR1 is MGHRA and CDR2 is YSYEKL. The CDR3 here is CASSQLPTDTQYF. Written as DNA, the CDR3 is TGCGCCAGCAGCCAACTTCCCACAGATACGCAGTATTTT.

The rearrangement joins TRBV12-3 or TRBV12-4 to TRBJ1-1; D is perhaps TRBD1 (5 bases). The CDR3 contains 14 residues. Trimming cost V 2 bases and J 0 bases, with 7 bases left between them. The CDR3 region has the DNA TGTGCCAGCAGTTTACTGGGGGTGAACACTGAAGCTTTCTTT. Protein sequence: CASSLLGVNTEAFF.

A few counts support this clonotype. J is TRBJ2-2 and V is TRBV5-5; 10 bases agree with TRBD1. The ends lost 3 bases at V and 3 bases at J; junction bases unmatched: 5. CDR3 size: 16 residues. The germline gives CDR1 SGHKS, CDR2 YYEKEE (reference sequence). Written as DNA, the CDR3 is TGTGCCAGCAGCTGGGGGACAGGGGACTACACCGGGGAGCTGTTTTTT. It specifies CASSWGTGDYTGELFF.

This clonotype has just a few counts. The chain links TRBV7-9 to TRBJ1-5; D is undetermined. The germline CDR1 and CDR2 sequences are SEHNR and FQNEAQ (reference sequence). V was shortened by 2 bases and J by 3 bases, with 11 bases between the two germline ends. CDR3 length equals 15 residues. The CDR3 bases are TGTGCCAGCAGCTTAACCGGGCCCTACAATCAGCCCCAGCATTTT. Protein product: CASSLTGPYNQPQHF.

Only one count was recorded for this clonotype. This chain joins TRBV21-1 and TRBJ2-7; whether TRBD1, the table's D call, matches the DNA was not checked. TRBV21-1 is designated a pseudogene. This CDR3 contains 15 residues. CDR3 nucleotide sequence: TGTGCCAGCAGCAAAGCGCCTCGGACAGGGTACGAGCAGTACTTC. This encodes CASSKAPRTGYEQYF.

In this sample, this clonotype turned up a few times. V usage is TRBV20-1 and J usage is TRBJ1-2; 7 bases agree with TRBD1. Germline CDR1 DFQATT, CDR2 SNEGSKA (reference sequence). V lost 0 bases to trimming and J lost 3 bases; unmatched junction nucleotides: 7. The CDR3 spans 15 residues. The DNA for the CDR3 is TGCAGTGCTAGAGATCAGGGGGGTGGTGACTATGGCTACACCTTC. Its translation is CSARDQGGGDYGYTF.

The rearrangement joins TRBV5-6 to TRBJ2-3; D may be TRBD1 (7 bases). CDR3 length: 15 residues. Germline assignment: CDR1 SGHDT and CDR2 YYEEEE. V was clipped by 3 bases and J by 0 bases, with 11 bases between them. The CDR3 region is CASSSAGQSTDTQYF. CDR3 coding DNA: TGTGCCAGCAGCTCGGCGGGACAGAGCACAGATACGCAGTATTTT.

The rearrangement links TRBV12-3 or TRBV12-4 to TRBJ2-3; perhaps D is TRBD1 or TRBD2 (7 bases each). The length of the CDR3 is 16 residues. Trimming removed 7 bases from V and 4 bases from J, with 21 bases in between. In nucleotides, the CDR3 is TGTGCCAGCACCGTAAGACAGGGAGGGGCGGCAGATACGCAGTATTTT. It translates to CASTVRQGGAADTQYF.

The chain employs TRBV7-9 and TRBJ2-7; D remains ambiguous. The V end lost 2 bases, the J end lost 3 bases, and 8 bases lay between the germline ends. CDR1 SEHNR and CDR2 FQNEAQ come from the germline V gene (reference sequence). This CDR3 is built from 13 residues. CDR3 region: CASSLNSNYEQYF. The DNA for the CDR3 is TGTGCCAGCAGCTTAAACAGTAACTACGAGCAGTACTTC. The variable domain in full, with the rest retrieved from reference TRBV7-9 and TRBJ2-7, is DTGVSQNPRHKITKRGQNVTFRCDPISEHNRLYWYRQTLGQGPEFLTYFQNEAQLEKSRLLSDRFSAERPKGSFSTLEIQRTEQGDSAMYLCASSLNSNYEQYFGPGTRLTVT.

CDR3 amino acids: CASSLEWRGGVADTQYF. The CDR3 DNA is TGCGCCAGCAGCTTGGAATGGCGGGGGGGCGTGGCAGATACGCAGTATTTT. The chain has TRBV5-1 and TRBJ2-3, with TRBD2 identical over 9 bases. The V gene end was trimmed by 0 bases and the J gene end by 4 bases; junction bases not matched to a gene: 9. Germline lookup yields CDR1 SGHRS and CDR2 YFSETQ. The CDR3 sequence is 17 residues long.

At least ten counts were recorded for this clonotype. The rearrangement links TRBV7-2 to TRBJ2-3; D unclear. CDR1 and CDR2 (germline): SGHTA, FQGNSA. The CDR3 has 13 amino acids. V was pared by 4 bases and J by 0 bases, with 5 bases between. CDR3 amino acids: CASSSASTDTQYF. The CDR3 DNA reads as TGTGCCAGCAGCTCCGCCAGCACAGATACGCAGTATTTT.

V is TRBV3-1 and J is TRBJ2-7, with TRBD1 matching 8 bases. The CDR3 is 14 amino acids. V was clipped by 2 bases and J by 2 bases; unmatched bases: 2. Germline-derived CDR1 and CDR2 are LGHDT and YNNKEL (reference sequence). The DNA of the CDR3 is TGTGCCAGCAGCCAAATACAGGGGGCCTACGAGCAGTACTTC. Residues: CASSQIQGAYEQYF.

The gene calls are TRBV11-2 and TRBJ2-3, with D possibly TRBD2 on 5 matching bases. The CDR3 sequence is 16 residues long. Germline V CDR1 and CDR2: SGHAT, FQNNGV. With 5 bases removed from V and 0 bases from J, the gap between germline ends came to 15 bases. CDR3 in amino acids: CASSLVEAASTDTQYF. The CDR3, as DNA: TGTGCCAGCAGCCTTGTGGAGGCGGCTAGCACAGATACGCAGTATTTT. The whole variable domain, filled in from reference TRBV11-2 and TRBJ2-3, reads EAGVAQSPRYKIIEKRQSVAFWCNPISGHATLYWYQQILGQGPKLLIQFQNNGVVDDSQLPKDRFSAERLKGVDSTLKIQPAKLEDSAVYLCASSLVEAASTDTQYFGPGTRLTVL.

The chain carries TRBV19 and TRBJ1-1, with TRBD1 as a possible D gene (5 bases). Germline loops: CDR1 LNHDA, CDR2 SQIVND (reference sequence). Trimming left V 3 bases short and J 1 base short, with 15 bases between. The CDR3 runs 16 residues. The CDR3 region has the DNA TGTGCCAGTAGTATCTGGCAGGGAGGAGGGAACACTGAAGCTTTCTTT. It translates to CASSIWQGGGNTEAFF.

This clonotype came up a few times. This CDR3 reads CASSLSKGVSYGYTF. As DNA, the CDR3 is TGTGCCAGCAGTTTATCGAAGGGAGTCAGCTATGGCTACACCTTC. The J gene is TRBJ1-2, the V gene TRBV12-3 or TRBV12-4; no firm D call. The CDR3 sequence is 15 residues long. Trimming stripped 2 bases from V and 4 bases from J, with 14 bases between.

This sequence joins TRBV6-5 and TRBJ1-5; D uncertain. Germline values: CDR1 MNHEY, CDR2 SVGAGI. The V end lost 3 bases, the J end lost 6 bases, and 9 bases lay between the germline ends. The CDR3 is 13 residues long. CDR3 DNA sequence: TGTGCCAGCAGTTATCTGGGAGGTCAGCCCCAGCATTTT. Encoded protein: CASSYLGGQPQHF.

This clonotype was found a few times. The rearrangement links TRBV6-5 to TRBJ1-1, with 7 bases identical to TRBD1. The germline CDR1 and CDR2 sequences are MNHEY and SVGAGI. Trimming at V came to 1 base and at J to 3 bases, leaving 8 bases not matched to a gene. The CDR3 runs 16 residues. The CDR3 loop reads CASSYWSGGGYTEAFF. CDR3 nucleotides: TGTGCCAGCAGTTACTGGTCAGGGGGTGGATACACTGAAGCTTTCTTT.

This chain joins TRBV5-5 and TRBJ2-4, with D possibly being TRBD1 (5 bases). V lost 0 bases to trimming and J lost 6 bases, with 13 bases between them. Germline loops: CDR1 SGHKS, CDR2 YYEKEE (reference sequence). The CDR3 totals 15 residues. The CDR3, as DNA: TGTGCCAGCAGCTTGGCTGGGGTAGGGGTAAACATTCAGTACTTC. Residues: CASSLAGVGVNIQYF.

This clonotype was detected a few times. CDR3 sequence (DNA): TGTGCCAGCAGTGAGATACCGGACAGGGTGGTCGATGAGCAGTTCTTC. Residues: CASSEIPDRVVDEQFF. The chain recombines TRBV6-1 with TRBJ2-1; 8 bases align to TRBD1. CDR1 is MNHNS and CDR2 is SASEGT in the germline V gene. The CDR3 length is 16 residues. With 3 bases clipped from V and 8 bases from J, the junction kept 12 bases outside the gene matches.

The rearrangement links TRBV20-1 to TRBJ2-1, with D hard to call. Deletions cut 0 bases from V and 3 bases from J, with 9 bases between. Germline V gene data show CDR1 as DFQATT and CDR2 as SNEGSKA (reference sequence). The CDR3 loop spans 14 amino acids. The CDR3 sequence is CSARDWEDYNEQFF. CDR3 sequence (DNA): TGCAGTGCTAGAGATTGGGAAGACTACAATGAGCAGTTCTTC.

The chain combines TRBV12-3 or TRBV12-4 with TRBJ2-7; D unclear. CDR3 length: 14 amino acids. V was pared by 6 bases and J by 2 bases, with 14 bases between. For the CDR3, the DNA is TGTGCCAGCAGCCCACGACGGCGAACCTACGAGCAGTACTTC. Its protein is CASSPRRRTYEQYF.

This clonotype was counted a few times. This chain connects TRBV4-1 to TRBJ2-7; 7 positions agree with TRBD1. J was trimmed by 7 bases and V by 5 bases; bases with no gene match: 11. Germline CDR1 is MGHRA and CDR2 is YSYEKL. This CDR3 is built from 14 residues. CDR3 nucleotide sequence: TGCGCCAGCAGCGAAAACAGGGGCCCACTGGAGCAGTACTTC. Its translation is CASSENRGPLEQYF.

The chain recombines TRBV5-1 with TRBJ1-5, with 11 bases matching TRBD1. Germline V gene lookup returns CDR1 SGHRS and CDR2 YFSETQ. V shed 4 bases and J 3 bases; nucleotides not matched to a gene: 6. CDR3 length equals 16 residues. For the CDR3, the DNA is TGCGCCAGCAGCCGGACAGGGGGCGCAGACAATCAGCCCCAGCATTTT. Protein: CASSRTGGADNQPQHF. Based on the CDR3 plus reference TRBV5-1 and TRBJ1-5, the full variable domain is KAGVTQTPRYLIKTRGQQVTLSCSPISGHRSVSWYQQTPGQGLQFLFEYFSETQRNKGNFPGRFSGRQFSNSRSEMNVSTLELGDSALYLCASSRTGGADNQPQHFGDGTRLSIL.

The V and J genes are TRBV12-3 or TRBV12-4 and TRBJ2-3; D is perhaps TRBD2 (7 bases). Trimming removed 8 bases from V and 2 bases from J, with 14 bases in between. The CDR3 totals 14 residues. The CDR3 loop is CASRGAVLTDTQYF. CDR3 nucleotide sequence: TGTGCCAGCCGGGGGGCGGTGCTCACAGATACGCAGTATTTT.

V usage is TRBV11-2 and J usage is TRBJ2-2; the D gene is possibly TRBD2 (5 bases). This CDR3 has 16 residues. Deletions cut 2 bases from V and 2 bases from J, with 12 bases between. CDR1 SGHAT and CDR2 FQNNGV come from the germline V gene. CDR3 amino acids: CASSLTAGENTGELFF. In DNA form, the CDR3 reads TGTGCCAGCAGCTTAACAGCCGGGGAAAACACCGGGGAGCTGTTTTTT.

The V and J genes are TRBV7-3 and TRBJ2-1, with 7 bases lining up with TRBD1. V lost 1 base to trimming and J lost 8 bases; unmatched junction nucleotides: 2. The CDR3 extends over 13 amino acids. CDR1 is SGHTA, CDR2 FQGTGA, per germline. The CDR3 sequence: CASSLRQGDEQFF. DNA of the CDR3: TGTGCCAGCAGCTTAAGACAGGGCGATGAGCAGTTCTTC. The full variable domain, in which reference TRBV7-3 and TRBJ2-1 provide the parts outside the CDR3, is GAGVSQTPSNKVTEKGKYVELRCDPISGHTALYWYRQSLGQGPEFLIYFQGTGAADDSGLPNDRFFAVRPEGSVSTLKIQRTERGDSAVYLCASSLRQGDEQFFGPGTRLTVL.